This TCR beta chain was observed in a study of cytomegalovirus exposure and HLA in healthy donors. Findings and limits, study-wide: In a later analysis, TCR association rates varied by HLA locus: DRB1 most, HLA-C fewest. In an earlier analysis, productive rearrangement rates for most beta V segments clustered near 87% or 30%. In a later analysis, HLA-associated beta chains showed higher expansion and lower generation probabilities than comparable chains.

In the PCR, 60 Vbeta and 13 Jbeta primers were used. In the study's own analysis: Later reanalysis found 80 million or so unique TCR beta chains, some 10 million of them shared. Some clones are missing from TCRdb's copy, which holds only in-frame ones; the method was immunoSEQ multiplex PCR. For V, J and clone size, that table is used; D and trimming come from the DNA. The sample contains 150,000 to 200,000 clones, roughly 80% of which appear only once. In regard to this clone: Its target is not known.

This CDR3 has 17 amino acids. Trimming stripped 3 bases from V and 4 bases from J, with 19 bases between. Germline lookup yields CDR1 LNHDA and CDR2 SQIVND (reference sequence). J is TRBJ2-1 and V is TRBV19; a possible D gene is TRBD2 (5 bases). Sequences were obtained from PBMCs. The receptor's source is a woman aged 30 to 39 in good health and CMV-seropositive. CDR3 in amino acids: CASSIPLWERTYNEQFF. The CDR3 DNA reads TGTGCCAGTAGTATCCCCCTGTGGGAGAGAACGTACAATGAGCAGTTCTTC.